This T cell receptor (beta chain) is from a study of breast tumors, draining lymph nodes, adjacent tissues. Study conclusions and caveats: Luminal-like breast cancer showed significantly greater tumor-nontumor repertoire similarity than basal-like breast cancer did. The lymph node origin of tumor T cells was framed as consistent with a hypothesis, not demonstrated. Tumors had less TCR diversity than lymph nodes, more than nontumor tissue. Data fit most tumor T cells coming from lymph node, expanding in tumor.

This clonotype was found many times. What it binds is not known. The CDR3 has 19 amino acids. Germline loops: CDR1 DFQATT, CDR2 SNEGSKA (reference sequence). The V and J ends lost 0 bases and 3 bases, in that order; junction bases with no gene match: 15. Samples came from axillary lymph nodes draining the breast cancer. One entry per CDR3 protein, called by TCRdb with MiXCR from the multiplex PCR reads. The sample has more than 200,000 distinct CDR3 sequences, approximately 30% seen once. The rearrangement links TRBV20-1 to TRBJ2-3, with 10 bases that match TRBD2. The receptor's source is a female donor with breast cancer. Some clones in this sample may be carry-over from other donors' samples. Sequenced: axillary lymph node tissue. CDR3 nucleotide sequence: TGCAGTGCTAGAGATCTCCAGCTAGCGGGAGTGGGAGGAACAGATACGCAGTATTTT. It encodes CSARDLQLAGVGGTDTQYF.